This TCR beta chain is from a study of T cell responses to AZD1222 COVID-19 vaccine (dated by TCRdb to the early 2020s). Regarding the research as a whole: TCR sequencing covered 233 trial participants: some 210 given two doses of AZD1222 and 26 given two doses of MenACWY control vaccine. Trial participants were enrolled by age into 18-55, 56-69 and 70-plus year subgroups, with around 140, 26 and 57 TCR-sequenced participants respectively.

The CDR3 regions of human TCRbeta chains were analyzed by immunosequencing. The original pipeline was this. TCRs in the repertoires were compared against a reference library of SARS-CoV-2-specific TCRs that had been generated with the MIRA antigen-specificity platform. Breadth was defined as the fraction of unique TCRs that were SARS-CoV-2-associated. Depth was defined as the fraction of total T cells that were SARS-CoV-2-associated. Using the MIRA data, each spike-specific TCR was assigned both to the spike region to which the TCR was reactive and to a CD4 or CD8 class. Log10-transformed breadth and depth values were compared by one-way ANOVA with Sidak's multiple comparisons tests. The source is immuneACCESS, and TCRdb retained only in-frame sequences with V and J called. Part of the clones is not carried over; for the studies checked, unresolved V genes explain less than half of this, and the remainder is unexplained. The D gene and trimming were derived from the DNA, and the V and J assignments and clone size from that table. This sample gives 100,000 to 120,000 clones in total; about 87% of them show up just once. The ten largest clones capture about 16% of the sample.

In the paper's terms, the time point label means: about 28 days (+/-7) after the second vaccine dose. AZD1222 recipients whose second dose came at about 4 weeks and those whose second dose came at about 12 weeks were combined into one group, since spike-specific TCR depth and breadth did not differ between the two schedules. The vaccinee samples were drawn from two UK trials, COV001 and COV002, one of which was a single-blind randomized controlled phase 2/3 trial testing AZD1222 (ChAdOx1 nCoV-19) in healthy adults. For TCRbeta chain sequencing, PBMC samples from trial participants were taken at day 0 and at day 28 after the second dose. Details on this clone: This receptor's antigen is unknown. No much larger clone is present one base from it, and per-base qualities are unavailable.

Results the study describes overall, beyond this receptor: Nearly half of unique spike-specific TCRs reportedly recognized epitopes outside regions mutated in the B.1.351 and B.1.1.7 variants. The whole spike protein was spanned by vaccine-associated CD4 TCRs, and dominant responses were seen in regions 160-218 and 743-854. Only five to seven AZD1222 recipients were SARS-CoV-2 seropositive at baseline, limiting conclusions about previously exposed vaccinees. Participants were mostly white British and included more females than males, and it was suggested by the authors that clonal diversity may have been underestimated. After two AZD1222 doses, both the breadth and the depth of spike-specific TCRs were significantly higher than at day 0 and than in MenACWY recipients. Because no samples from the day 14 peak response were available, repertoires could be characterized only after the peak T cell response. The 56-69-year group was small, and its depth increase did not reach significance, likely because of low power.

CDR1 SNHLY and CDR2 FYNNEI were looked up in the germline V gene. The CDR3 runs 15 residues from the cysteine to the phenylalanine. Of the read, only the CDR3 DNA is kept; its 45 bases are in frame from base 1. V is cut back by 6 bases and J by 4 bases, with 8 bases in the junction unmatched. This specimen was peripheral blood, taken 28 days after the second AZD1222 dose. The chain employs TRBV2 and TRBJ2-2, and 7 bases in between align with TRBD2. This clonotype was sampled from an adult who received the AZD1222 COVID-19 vaccine. The CDR3 reads as follows: CASRRGGDLTGELFF. DNA sequence: TGTGCCAGCAGGAGGGGAGGGGACCTCACCGGGGAGCTGTTTTTT.